The 9 T cell receptor beta chains in this list originate from one sample, sequenced in a study of long-term antiretroviral therapy in people with HIV. Runs used v3.0 of the immunoSEQ assay and were done at survey level. Repertoires were generated with immunoSEQ multiplex PCR, while TCRdb's copy carries only in-frame clones and drops some. The top ten clones hold approximately 9.5% of a sample with about 18,000 clones, roughly nine tenths of them seen once. Sequencing used unsorted PBMCs, obtained 3 years after starting antiretroviral therapy. These receptors all stem from a man aged 45-65 years with HIV.

This chain links TRBV19 with TRBJ2-7; D is possibly TRBD2 (5 bases). The CDR3 has 14 amino acids. The germline gives CDR1 LNHDA, CDR2 SQIVND (reference sequence). V dropped 2 bases and J dropped 3 bases, with 11 bases sitting between them. The CDR3 DNA sequence: TGTGCCAGTAGTATAAAAACCGGGAACTACGAGCAGTACTTC. Amino acid sequence: CASSIKTGNYEQYF.

This clone has more than one count but fewer than ten. V and J are TRBV5-6 and TRBJ1-1; no reliable D call. Germline V gene sequence: CDR1 SGHDT, CDR2 YYEEEE. Deletions cut 0 bases from V and 1 base from J, with 10 bases between. This CDR3 is 15 amino acids long. Here the CDR3 reads CASSLAKRENTEAFF. CDR3 DNA sequence: TGTGCCAGCAGCTTGGCCAAGAGGGAGAACACTGAAGCTTTCTTT.

The count of this clone is one. This chain joins TRBV4-3 and TRBJ2-1; TRBD2 might be the D (5 bases). The length of the CDR3 is 15 residues. Trimming left V 2 bases short and J 0 bases short, with 8 bases between. Germline V gives CDR1 LGHNA, CDR2 YSLEER. CDR3 bases: TGCGCCAGCAGCCAATACGGGGACTCCTACAATGAGCAGTTCTTC. It translates to CASSQYGDSYNEQFF.

This chain uses TRBV11-2 with TRBJ1-3; D possibly corresponds to TRBD1 (5 bases). Deletions cut 5 bases from V and 0 bases from J, with 14 bases between. The CDR3 runs to 16 residues. CDR1 and CDR2 from the germline V gene are SGHAT and FQNNGV. This CDR3 reads CASSPGPLLSGNTIYF. As DNA, the CDR3 is TGTGCCAGCAGCCCGGGACCGCTCCTCTCTGGAAACACCATATATTTT.

This chain joins TRBV10-3 and TRBJ2-7; 8 bases align to TRBD2. V lost 6 bases and J lost 5; bases outside the gene matches: 9. The CDR3 totals 14 residues. Germline V gene lookup returns CDR1 ENHRY and CDR2 SYGVKD. The CDR3 region is CAISLGGGLNEQYF. CDR3 in DNA: TGTGCCATCAGCCTCGGGGGGGGTCTAAACGAGCAGTACTTC.

V gene TRBV30 combines with J gene TRBJ2-3; TRBD2 might be the D (5 bases). V shed 4 bases and J shed 5 bases, with 7 bases lying between them. Per the germline V gene, CDR1 is GTSNPN and CDR2 is SVGIG (reference sequence). This CDR3 spans 11 amino acids. The DNA of the CDR3 is TGTGCCTGGACTCGGGGAGATACGCAGTATTTT. It specifies CAWTRGDTQYF.

V is TRBV29-1 and J is TRBJ1-4, with a weak D call TRBD1 (6 bases). The CDR3 is 14 residues long. Germline lookup yields CDR1 SQVTM and CDR2 ANQGSEA. V was clipped by 7 bases and J by 3 bases, with 15 bases between them. The CDR3 loop is CSDPIQGPNEKLFF. Written as DNA, the CDR3 is TGCAGCGATCCGATACAGGGCCCTAATGAAAAACTGTTTTTT.

The chain recombines TRBV5-1 with TRBJ1-6, with 9 positions matching TRBD1. Germline CDR1 is SGHRS and CDR2 is YFSETQ. This CDR3 has 15 residues. The ends lost 4 bases at V and 6 bases at J; junction bases unmatched: 5. Here the CDR3 reads CASSKGQGGNSPLHF. As DNA, the CDR3 is TGCGCCAGCAGCAAGGGACAGGGCGGTAATTCACCCCTCCACTTT.

This chain joins TRBV27 and TRBJ1-5; TRBD1 aligns across 7 bases. Unmatched junction bases numbered 15, after V lost 4 bases and J lost 3 bases. CDR3 length equals 18 residues. Germline CDR1 reads MNHEY; CDR2 reads SMNVEV (reference sequence). This CDR3 is CASSSKGAGQYFNQPQHF. In nucleotides, the CDR3 is TGTGCCAGCAGTTCGAAGGGTGCGGGACAGTATTTCAATCAGCCCCAGCATTTT.